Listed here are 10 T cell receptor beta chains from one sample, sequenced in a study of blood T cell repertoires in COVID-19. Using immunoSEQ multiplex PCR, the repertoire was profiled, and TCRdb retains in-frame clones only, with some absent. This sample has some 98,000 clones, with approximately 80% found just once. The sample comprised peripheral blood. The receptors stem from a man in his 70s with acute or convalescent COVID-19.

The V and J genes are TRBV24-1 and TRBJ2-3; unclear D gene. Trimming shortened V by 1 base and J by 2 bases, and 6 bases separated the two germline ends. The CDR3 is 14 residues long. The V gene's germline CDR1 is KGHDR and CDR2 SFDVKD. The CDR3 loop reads CATSDFPVTDTQYF. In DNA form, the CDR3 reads TGTGCCACCAGTGATTTCCCGGTCACAGATACGCAGTATTTT.

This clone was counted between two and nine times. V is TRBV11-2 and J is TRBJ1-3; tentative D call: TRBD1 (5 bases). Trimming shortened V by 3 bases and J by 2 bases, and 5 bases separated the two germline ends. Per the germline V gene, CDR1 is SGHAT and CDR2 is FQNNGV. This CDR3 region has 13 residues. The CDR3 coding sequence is TGTGCCAGCAGCTTGGGGCCTGGAAACACCATATATTTT. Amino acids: CASSLGPGNTIYF.

CDR3 in DNA: TGTGCCAGCAGTGATGCAGTGACCTACGAGCAGTACTTC. Its protein is CASSDAVTYEQYF. V gene TRBV28 combines with J gene TRBJ2-7; D gene ambiguous. This CDR3 is 13 amino acids long. Trimming shortened V by 5 bases and J by 2 bases, and 10 bases separated the two germline ends. Per germline, CDR1 MDHEN and CDR2 SYDVKM.

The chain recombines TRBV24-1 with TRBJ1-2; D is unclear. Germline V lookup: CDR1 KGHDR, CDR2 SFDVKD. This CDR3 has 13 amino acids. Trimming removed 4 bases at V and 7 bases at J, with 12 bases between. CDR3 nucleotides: TGTGCCACCAGTGACCAAACTACTTTTGGCTACACCTTC. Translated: CATSDQTTFGYTF.

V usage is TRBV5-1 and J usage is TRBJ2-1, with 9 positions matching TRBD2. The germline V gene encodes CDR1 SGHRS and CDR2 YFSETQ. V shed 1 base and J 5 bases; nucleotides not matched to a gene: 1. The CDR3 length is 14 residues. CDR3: CASSLSSGDNEQFF. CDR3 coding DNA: TGCGCCAGCAGCTTGTCTAGCGGGGACAATGAGCAGTTCTTC.

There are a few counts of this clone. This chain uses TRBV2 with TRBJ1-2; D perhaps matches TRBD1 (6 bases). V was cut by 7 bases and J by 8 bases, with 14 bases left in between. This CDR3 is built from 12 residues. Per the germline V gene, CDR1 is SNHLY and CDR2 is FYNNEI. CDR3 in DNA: TGTGCCAGCAAGGGAACAGGGAGAGGCTACACCTTC. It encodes CASKGTGRGYTF.

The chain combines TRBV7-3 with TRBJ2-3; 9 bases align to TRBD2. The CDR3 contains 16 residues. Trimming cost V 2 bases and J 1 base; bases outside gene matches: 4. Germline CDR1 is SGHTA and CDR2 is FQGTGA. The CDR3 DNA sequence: TGTGCCAGCAGCTTATCAGCGGGAGGTGGCACAGATACGCAGTATTTT. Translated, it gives CASSLSAGGGTDTQYF.

The CDR3 DNA reads as TGTGCCAGCAGCTTTAGCGGGAACTCCTACAATGAGCAGTTCTTC. Its protein is CASSFSGNSYNEQFF. The chain joins TRBV5-6 to TRBJ2-1; 8 bases fit TRBD2. Germline assignment: CDR1 SGHDT and CDR2 YYEEEE. Germline trimming cut 2 bases from V and 0 bases from J; bases unmatched to any gene: 1. This CDR3 has 15 amino acids.

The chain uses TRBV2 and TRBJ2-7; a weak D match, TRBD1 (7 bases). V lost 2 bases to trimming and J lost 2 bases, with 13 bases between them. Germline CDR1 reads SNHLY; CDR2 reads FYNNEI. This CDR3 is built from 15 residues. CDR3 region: CASSEQGGEAYEQYF. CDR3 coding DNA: TGTGCCAGCAGTGAACAGGGGGGAGAAGCCTACGAGCAGTACTTC.

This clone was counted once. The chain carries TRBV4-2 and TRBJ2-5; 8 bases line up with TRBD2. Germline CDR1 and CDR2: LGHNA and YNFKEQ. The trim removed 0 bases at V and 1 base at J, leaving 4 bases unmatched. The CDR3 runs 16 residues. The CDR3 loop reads CASSQDAGGLQETQYF. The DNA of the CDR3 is TGTGCCAGCAGCCAAGATGCGGGAGGCCTCCAAGAGACCCAGTACTTC.